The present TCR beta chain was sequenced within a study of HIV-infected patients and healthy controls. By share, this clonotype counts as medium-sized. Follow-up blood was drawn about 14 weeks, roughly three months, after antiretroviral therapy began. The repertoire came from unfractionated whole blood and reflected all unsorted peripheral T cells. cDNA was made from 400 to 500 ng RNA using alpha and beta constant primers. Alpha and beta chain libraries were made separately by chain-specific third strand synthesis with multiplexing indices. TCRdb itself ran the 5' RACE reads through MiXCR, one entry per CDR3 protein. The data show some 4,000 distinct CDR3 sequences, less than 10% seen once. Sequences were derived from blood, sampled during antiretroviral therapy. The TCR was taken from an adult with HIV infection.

The CDR3: CSVRTGNQPQHF. The CDR3 DNA reads TGCAGCGTACGGACAGGCAATCAGCCCCAGCATTTT. The gene calls are TRBV29-1 and TRBJ1-5; a possible D gene is TRBD1 (6 bases). The CDR3 contains 12 residues. Trimming stripped 6 bases from V and 2 bases from J, with 8 bases between. Germline V CDR1 and CDR2: SQVTM, ANQGSEA.